What follows is one T cell receptor (beta chain) and its context. This CDR3 is 14 amino acids long. Germline CDR1 is SGHDN and CDR2 is FVKESK. Sequencing libraries of TCR beta were made by UMI-labeled 5' RACE. From its re-call of the 5' RACE reads, TCRdb lists each CDR3 protein once, without DNA. Reported are 6,000 to 7,500 distinct CDR3 sequences; the ten largest clones contain around 23%. The sample comes from a study of human CD8 memory T cell subsets. Progenitor exhausted-like CD8+ memory cells (TPEX) were CCR7+ PD-1+ TIGIT+. The source of this sequence is a human donor in good health. Sequencing was carried out using CD8+ T cells from PBMCs. This chain uses TRBV14 with TRBJ2-3; as DNA is missing, the TRBD1 call by TCRdb cannot be tested. The CDR3 loop reads CASSQVSPADTQYF.